Each of the 32 T cell receptor beta chains below was sequenced from the same sample in a study of T cells in Graves' hyperthyroidism and ophthalmopathy. The TCR beta CDR3 regions underwent amplification using RNA transcripts as the source. The study used the HTBI primer set for a first-round RT-PCR of the TCR CDR3. MiXCR, applied by TCRdb to the multiplex PCR reads, yields one record per CDR3 protein. This sample has hundreds of thousands of distinct CDR3 sequences, with approximately 14% found just once. The source material was blood. Receptors originate from a woman younger than 30 with Graves' hyperthyroidism.

This clonotype was counted only a few times. Written as DNA, the CDR3 is TGTGCCAGCAGTGAAAGGCTAGCGGGTACCTACAATGAGCAGTTCTTC. This sequence encodes CASSERLAGTYNEQFF. The V call is TRBV2, the J call TRBJ2-1; TRBD2 aligns across 8 bases. After removal of 2 bases from V and 2 bases from J, the junction contained 5 bases not matched to a gene. The CDR3 runs to 16 residues. Per germline, CDR1 SNHLY and CDR2 FYNNEI.

This clonotype was seen only a few times. V gene TRBV30 combines with J gene TRBJ2-1; 12 nucleotides align to TRBD2. J gave up 14 bases and V 2 bases, and 7 bases lay outside the gene matches. The CDR3 spans 13 residues. Germline CDR1 and CDR2: GTSNPN and SVGIG (reference sequence). The CDR3 region has the DNA TGTGCCTGGAGTAGGGCTAGCGGGAGGGCCAAGTTCTTC. Amino acids: CAWSRASGRAKFF.

This clonotype has ten or more counts. The genes are TRBV12-3 or TRBV12-4 and TRBJ1-2; 10 bases agree with TRBD1. The CDR3 length is 14 residues. V lost 5 bases to trimming and J lost 4 bases; unmatched junction nucleotides: 4. The CDR3, as DNA: TGTGCCAGCAGTATAGGACAGGGGGGCTATGGCTACACCTTC. This translates into CASSIGQGGYGYTF.

This clonotype has just a few counts. The CDR3 region has the DNA TGTGCCAGCTCTCAGATCTGGCAGCCCCAGCATTTT. This sequence encodes CASSQIWQPQHF. The chain uses TRBV28 and TRBJ1-5; D not resolved. V lost 8 bases and J 7 bases, leaving 12 bases between the germline ends. CDR1 and CDR2 (germline): MDHEN, SYDVKM. The CDR3 loop spans 12 amino acids.

The chain has TRBV7-8 and TRBJ2-7, with a possible D match to TRBD1 (5 bases). The germline V gene has CDR1 SGHVS and CDR2 FQNEAQ. This CDR3 contains 12 residues. V was cut by 6 bases and J by 4 bases, with 10 bases left in between. This chain's CDR3 is CASSSREYEQYF. CDR3 nucleotide sequence: TGTGCCAGCAGTTCCAGGGAATACGAGCAGTACTTC.

Comment on this clonotype: A read error may explain this, as a much larger clone is one base away. This chain links TRBV27 with TRBJ2-5; 14 bases map to TRBD2. This CDR3 contains 17 residues. V was clipped by 5 bases and J by 2 bases; unmatched bases: 7. Germline V CDR1 and CDR2: MNHEY, SMNVEV (reference sequence). CDR3 protein: CASSDYGLAGGQETQYF. As DNA, the CDR3 is TGTGCCAGCAGTGACTACGGACTAGCGGGAGGACAAGAGACCCAGTACTTC.

The chain couples TRBV29-1 to TRBJ1-2, with D perhaps TRBD1 (5 bases). Germline-derived CDR1 and CDR2 are SQVTM and ANQGSEA. This CDR3 spans 13 amino acids. Trimming shortened V by 0 bases and J by 6 bases, and 11 bases separated the two germline ends. CDR3 nucleotides: TGCAGCGTTGAAGATTGGGTAGGGGATGGCTACACCTTC. Its translation is CSVEDWVGDGYTF.

This clonotype has a handful of counts. The chain carries TRBV20-1 and TRBJ1-1, with D perhaps TRBD1 (6 bases). CDR3 length: 17 amino acids. V was shortened by 1 base and J by 2 bases, with 20 bases between the two germline ends. Germline loops: CDR1 DFQATT, CDR2 SNEGSKA (reference sequence). The CDR3: CSARVTQGLAINTEAFF. CDR3 bases: TGCAGTGCTAGAGTCACTCAGGGGCTGGCCATAAACACTGAAGCTTTCTTT.

This clonotype was found a few times. The rearrangement joins TRBV20-1 to TRBJ2-1; 10 nucleotides align to TRBD2. Per germline, CDR1 DFQATT and CDR2 SNEGSKA (reference sequence). V shed 0 bases, J shed 6 bases, and the junction held 5 bases outside the gene matches. The CDR3 consists of 15 residues. The CDR3 spells CSARDRTSGGNEQFF. CDR3 nucleotide sequence: TGCAGTGCTAGAGATCGGACTAGCGGTGGCAATGAGCAGTTCTTC.

This clonotype was recorded many times. Written as DNA, the CDR3 is TGCAGTGCCCTCAGACTAGCGGGACTTGGGGATACGCAGTATTTT. The encoded protein is CSALRLAGLGDTQYF. The genes are TRBV20-1 and TRBJ2-3; 11 bases are a match to TRBD2. Germline loops: CDR1 DFQATT, CDR2 SNEGSKA (reference sequence). This CDR3 spans 15 amino acids. Trimming took 6 bases from V and 6 from J; bases not matched to a gene: 11.

This clonotype was observed at least ten times. This chain joins TRBV28 and TRBJ2-1; D gene ambiguous. V dropped 5 bases and J dropped 1 base, with 12 bases sitting between them. This CDR3 is 15 amino acids long. Germline V gene lookup returns CDR1 MDHEN and CDR2 SYDVKM. CDR3 sequence reads: CASSPFEESYNEQFF. CDR3 nucleotides: TGTGCCAGCAGTCCGTTCGAGGAATCCTACAATGAGCAGTTCTTC.

This clonotype appeared a few times. This chain connects TRBV20-1 to TRBJ2-2; 12 bases line up with TRBD2. The CDR3 contains 14 residues. With 1 base clipped from V and 6 bases from J, the junction kept 0 bases outside the gene matches. Looked up from germline, CDR1 is DFQATT and CDR2 is SNEGSKA (reference sequence). CDR3 DNA sequence: TGCAGTGCTAGAGCTAGCGGGAGGGCCGGGGAGCTGTTTTTT. Translation: CSARASGRAGELFF.

This clonotype was counted at least ten times. This chain uses TRBV11-2 with TRBJ2-1; TRBD2 matches at 10 bases. CDR1 SGHAT and CDR2 FQNNGV come from the germline V gene. Trimming took 6 bases from V and 7 from J; bases not matched to a gene: 6. This CDR3 comprises 14 residues. The CDR3 coding sequence is TGTGCCAGCAGTGACGCTAGCGGGAGTAATGAGCAGTTCTTC. It is translated as CASSDASGSNEQFF.

This clonotype was detected ten times or more. The chain carries TRBV7-9 and TRBJ2-3, with D uncertain. From germline, CDR1 is SEHNR and CDR2 FQNEAQ (reference sequence). This CDR3 is 15 amino acids long. V dropped 2 bases and J dropped 0 bases, with 9 bases sitting between them. CDR3 sequence (DNA): TGTGCCAGCAGCTTAACGCGTACTAGCACAGATACGCAGTATTTT. Its translation is CASSLTRTSTDTQYF.

This clonotype was observed many times. This rearrangement joins TRBV5-1 to TRBJ1-4, with unresolved D. The germline gives CDR1 SGHRS, CDR2 YFSETQ. The CDR3 loop spans 16 amino acids. V lost 0 bases and J lost 0, with 9 bases in between. The CDR3 DNA reads TGCGCCAGCAGCTTGGAAGGGTCTGCAACTAATGAAAAACTGTTTTTT. Its translation: CASSLEGSATNEKLFF.

This clonotype was found a few times. The V call is TRBV20-1, the J call TRBJ2-1; 8 positions match TRBD2. Per the germline V gene, CDR1 is DFQATT and CDR2 is SNEGSKA (reference sequence). The V gene end was trimmed by 5 bases and the J gene end by 2 bases; junction bases not matched to a gene: 8. CDR3 size: 15 residues. The CDR3 sequence is CSAPVAGNAYNEQFF. CDR3 DNA sequence: TGCAGTGCTCCGGTAGCGGGGAACGCCTACAATGAGCAGTTCTTC.

Ten or more counts support this clonotype. The gene calls are TRBV3-1 and TRBJ2-1; 7 nucleotides align to TRBD1. The CDR3 covers 15 residues. With V trimmed by 1 base and J by 3 bases, 3 bases remained unmatched. The germline V gene encodes CDR1 LGHDT and CDR2 YNNKEL (reference sequence). The CDR3 loop is CASSQAGGGYNEQFF. CDR3 bases: TGTGCCAGCAGCCAAGCAGGGGGTGGCTACAATGAGCAGTTCTTC.

This clonotype was found many times. The chain combines TRBV30 with TRBJ1-1; no clear D. V was shortened by 3 bases and J by 1 base, with 3 bases between the two germline ends. CDR3 length: 11 amino acids. The V gene's germline CDR1 is GTSNPN and CDR2 SVGIG (reference sequence). CDR3 residues: CAWRANTEAFF. The CDR3 region has the DNA TGTGCCTGGAGAGCGAACACTGAAGCTTTCTTT.

This clonotype occurred once. A much larger clone lies a single base off, so this may be a read error. The conserved phenylalanine or tryptophan is not found at the CDR3 terminus, so this likely reflects a read error. The V gene is TRBV30, the J gene TRBJ1-2; no firm D call. In germline, CDR1 is GTSNPN, CDR2 SVGIG (reference sequence). The CDR3 runs to 12 residues. Trimming pared 4 bases from V and 2 bases from J, leaving 8 bases between. The DNA for the CDR3 is TGTGCCTGGAATGGCGGCAACTATGGCTACACCTTA. Protein product: CAWNGGNYGYTL.

This clonotype was seen only a few times. This chain links TRBV7-9 with TRBJ2-5, with TRBD1 as a possible D gene (7 bases). The germline V gene has CDR1 SEHNR and CDR2 FQNEAQ (reference sequence). Trimming took 4 bases from V and 2 from J, leaving 20 bases between them. The length of the CDR3 is 17 residues. The CDR3 loop is CASSSRPYRGGQETQYF. The CDR3 bases are TGTGCCAGCAGCTCGAGGCCCTACAGGGGAGGACAAGAGACCCAGTACTTC.

This clonotype has ten or more counts. The chain employs TRBV5-1 and TRBJ2-2; tentatively, D is TRBD2 (5 bases). This CDR3 comprises 13 residues. The germline V and J ends were trimmed by 6 bases and 5 bases, with 11 bases remaining between them. Germline CDR1 reads SGHRS; CDR2 reads YFSETQ. The CDR3 sequence: CASNFGETGELFF. The CDR3 coding sequence is TGCGCCAGCAACTTCGGGGAGACCGGGGAGCTGTTTTTT. Variable domain in full (rest from reference TRBV5-1 and TRBJ2-2): KAGVTQTPRYLIKTRGQQVTLSCSPISGHRSVSWYQQTPGQGLQFLFEYFSETQRNKGNFPGRFSGRQFSNSRSEMNVSTLELGDSALYLCASNFGETGELFFGEGSRLTVL.

The V gene is TRBV7-2, the J gene TRBJ1-2; D is perhaps TRBD1 (5 bases). V dropped 3 bases and J dropped 6 bases, with 20 bases sitting between them. The length of the CDR3 is 16 residues. The germline V gene has CDR1 SGHTA and CDR2 FQGNSA. For the CDR3, the DNA is TGTGCCAGCAGCTTCCGCCTCCACGGGGCGGGGGATGGCTACACCTTC. It is translated as CASSFRLHGAGDGYTF.

V and J are TRBV11-2 and TRBJ2-1; 9 bases are shared with TRBD2. J was trimmed by 1 base and V by 1 base; bases with no gene match: 5. The CDR3 covers 17 residues. CDR1 and CDR2 from the germline V gene are SGHAT and FQNNGV. Written as DNA, the CDR3 is TGTGCCAGCAGCTTAGTCGCTAGCGGGAAATCCTACAATGAGCAGTTCTTC. Its protein product is CASSLVASGKSYNEQFF. The whole variable domain, filled in from reference TRBV11-2 and TRBJ2-1, reads EAGVAQSPRYKIIEKRQSVAFWCNPISGHATLYWYQQILGQGPKLLIQFQNNGVVDDSQLPKDRFSAERLKGVDSTLKIQPAKLEDSAVYLCASSLVASGKSYNEQFFGPGTRLTVL.

The gene calls are TRBV19 and TRBJ1-4; 9 positions agree with TRBD1. V shed 10 bases and J 5 bases; nucleotides not matched to a gene: 5. The CDR3 has 13 residues. The germline V gene has CDR1 LNHDA and CDR2 SQIVND (reference sequence). The CDR3 reads CATRGTGNEKLFF. The CDR3 DNA reads TGTGCCACCAGGGGGACAGGGAATGAAAAACTGTTTTTT.

On this clonotype itself: This could be a read error, since a much larger clone is one nucleotide away. The rearrangement joins TRBV7-2 to TRBJ2-3, with D perhaps TRBD2 (7 bases). This CDR3 region has 15 residues. Germline CDR1 is SGHTA and CDR2 is FQGNSA. Trimming took off 5 bases at V and 2 bases at J, with 14 bases between the two ends. This chain's CDR3 is CASSPQRDITDTQYF. The CDR3 region has the DNA TGTGCCAGCAGCCCCCAGCGGGACATCACAGATACGCAGTATTTT. Looking up the rest from reference TRBV7-2 and TRBJ2-3 gives the full variable domain: GAGVSQSPSNKVTEKGKDVELRCDPISGHTALYWYRQSLGQGLEFLIYFQGNSAPDKSGLPSDRFSAERTGGSVSTLTIQRTQQEDSAVYLCASSPQRDITDTQYFGPGTRLTVL.

The rearrangement links TRBV7-6 to TRBJ2-3; D is ambiguous. CDR3 length: 14 residues. From germline, CDR1 is SGHVS and CDR2 FNYEAQ. The V and J ends lost 3 bases and 0 bases respectively, with 7 bases between them. The CDR3 DNA reads as TGTGCCAGCAGCTTTATACCTAGCACAGATACGCAGTATTTT. This gives the protein CASSFIPSTDTQYF.

This clonotype was seen more than once but under ten times. J is TRBJ2-1 and V is TRBV20-1, with 14 bases identical to TRBD2. The V gene's germline CDR1 is DFQATT and CDR2 SNEGSKA (reference sequence). V trimming: 3 bases; J trimming: 2 bases; junction bases outside the gene matches: 6. CDR3 length equals 17 residues. The CDR3 DNA is TGCAGTGCTAGTGAAGGACTAGCGGGAGGCACCTACAATGAGCAGTTCTTC. Protein: CSASEGLAGGTYNEQFF.

The chain has TRBV30 and TRBJ1-5; a weak D match, TRBD1 (5 bases). Trimming left V 3 bases short and J 0 bases short, with 15 bases between. Germline V gives CDR1 GTSNPN, CDR2 SVGIG (reference sequence). The CDR3 loop spans 16 amino acids. The CDR3 here is CAWRAGDGYSNQPQHF. CDR3 sequence (DNA): TGTGCCTGGAGAGCCGGGGACGGCTATAGCAATCAGCCCCAGCATTTT.

The chain joins TRBV2 to TRBJ2-7; no clear D gene. V was cut by 5 bases and J by 0 bases, with 17 bases left in between. The CDR3 is 16 amino acids. Per germline, CDR1 SNHLY and CDR2 FYNNEI. The CDR3 protein is CASSQGVRTASYEQYF. The CDR3 DNA reads TGTGCCAGCAGTCAAGGTGTACGGACCGCCTCCTACGAGCAGTACTTC.

V usage is TRBV29-1 and J usage is TRBJ2-3; 7 nucleotides line up with TRBD2. The CDR3 extends over 15 amino acids. Germline V CDR1 and CDR2: SQVTM, ANQGSEA. Losses at the gene ends were 6 bases for V and 5 bases for J; bases not matched to a gene: 14. The CDR3 loop reads CSVYRAGSGVDTQYF. CDR3 coding DNA: TGCAGCGTATATCGAGCGGGGTCGGGGGTAGATACGCAGTATTTT.

This clonotype appeared a few times. The chain employs TRBV3-1 and TRBJ2-4, with D possibly TRBD2 on 7 matching bases. CDR3 length: 12 amino acids. Germline CDR1 reads LGHDT; CDR2 reads YNNKEL (reference sequence). V was pared by 1 base and J by 12 bases, with 10 bases between. This CDR3 reads CASSQGGGSQYF. The CDR3 coding sequence is TGTGCCAGCAGCCAAGGCGGGGGCAGTCAGTACTTC.

This clonotype was detected many times. The chain joins TRBV18 to TRBJ1-1; D is uncertain. Trimming left V 8 bases short and J 0 bases short, with 13 bases between. This CDR3 spans 14 amino acids. The germline CDR1 and CDR2 sequences are KGHSH and LQKENI. DNA of the CDR3: TGTGCCAGCAGCCCCGGGCAGCTGAACACTGAAGCTTTCTTT. Its protein is CASSPGQLNTEAFF. Looking up the rest from reference TRBV18 and TRBJ1-1 gives the full variable domain: NAGVMQNPRHLVRRRGQEARLRCSPMKGHSHVYWYRQLPEEGLKFMVYLQKENIIDESGMPKERFSAEFPKEGPSILRIQQVVRGDSAAYFCASSPGQLNTEAFFGQGTRLTVV.